This T cell receptor beta chain was recorded in a study of shared clonotypes between healthy human individuals (dated by TCRdb to the early 2020s). Study-level background: The cohort included three men and a couple of women between 18 and 49 years of age. Different laboratories and diverse techniques were used to prepare libraries and sequence TCR repertoires, to increase sequencing depth and limit assay-specific biases. For each donor, CD4 naive and CD4 memory were each given three plates, CD8 naive was given two plates, and CD8 memory was given one plate. Leukapheresis yielded between about 0.85 and 9.5 billion PBMCs per donor. To estimate repertoire size and how much clonotypes are shared between individuals, the study performed deep sequencing of blood TCR repertoires from a handful of healthy adults.

CD8 naive samples were CD45RO-negative cells positively selected for CCR7, giving a CD45RA+CCR7+ population that excluded TemRA cells. The donors were healthy, HIV-negative adults who had no recently reported acute infections or vaccinations. Only Caucasian adults living in Nashville, Tennessee, USA were represented among the donors. After blood collection by leukapheresis, PBMCs were isolated using Ficoll-Histopaque density gradient centrifugation and then cryopreserved in the vapor phase of liquid nitrogen. Analytical flow cytometry was used to check the purity and quantity of every magnetically sorted T cell population. Genomic DNA was isolated from each sorted fraction and quantified by UV absorbance on a Nanodrop 2000c. Concerning this clone itself: Its target antigen remains unknown. It has no much larger one-base neighbor in the sample; base qualities were not kept.

General findings and caveats noted by the study authors: About 5% of naive CD4, around 3.5% of naive CD8, approximately 2% of memory CD4, and 0.35% to 0.5% of memory CD8 clonotypes were shared across a handful of donors. Naive subsets generally had larger estimated clonotype richness than memory subsets. Sampling was limited to blood, and TCR repertoires in tissue likely differ from TCR repertoires in blood. Based on pairwise subsampling, the degree of clonotype sharing among donors was expected to be affected by sequencing depth. Rarefaction of sorted-subset datasets indicated incomplete sequencing despite the large sequencing depth. Higher generation probabilities were observed for clonotypes shared by all four sorted-subset donors than for non-shared clonotypes. The genetic and exposure-history diversity represented was limited by the small number of donors.

Using the deep immunoSEQ assay, TCR CDR3 regions were amplified from genomic DNA by multiplex PCR. For each cell subset, the extracted genomic DNA was distributed evenly across all wells of several immunoSEQ 96-well plates, and each plate served as one replicate. For sorted subsets, roughly 200 ng of genomic DNA, equivalent to some 33,000 T cell genomes, went into each replicate PCR. Purified libraries were measured with a Qubit 3.0 fluorometer, size-checked on a Bioanalyzer 2100, and measured again with the KAPA Library Quantification kit. Every immunoSEQ 96-well plate was sequenced on a dedicated single-read 150-cycle Illumina NextSeq 550 flow cell. The source study handled its data this way. Because only junctional sequences without quality scores were contained in the immunoSEQ output, filtering matching that applied to full-length reads could not be performed. Sequences were annotated with PyIR, a Python wrapper for IgBLAST v1.9, and V/J genes and CDR3 were assigned using IMGT germline references. Reads were filtered out if the reads had weak V/J assignments (E-value above 1e-6), no CDR3, stop codons, out-of-frame junctions, or ambiguous translated residues. V3J clonotypes were defined by identical inferred V gene, J gene, and CDR3 amino acid sequence. To compute the percentage overlap between repertoires, the number of shared unique clonotypes was divided by the size of the smaller repertoire. Three approaches were used to assess repertoire richness: RTK rarefaction, the Chao1 estimator, and Recon v2.1 estimates of unobserved clonotypes. Generation probabilities for all TCRbeta clonotypes obtained by the gDNA method from a few donors were computed using OLGA. As stored in TCRdb, this immuneACCESS dataset retains in-frame rearrangements with V and J assigned. A fraction of the clones does not appear; measured against another copy, unresolved V genes explain less than half of the discrepancy, and the remainder lacks a known reason. D and trimming were read from the DNA, whereas the V and J calls and clone size are those reported in that table. The table for this sample lists about 2.2 million clones; just over 90% of them were counted only once. The ten most abundant clones make up roughly 1.7% of the sample.

The receptor comes from a man younger than 30 in good health. Some clones in this sample may be carry-over from other donors' samples. The specimen sequenced was naive CD8+ T cells from PBMCs. The cell subset or site tag for this specimen amounts to: CD45RA+CCR7+.

CDR3 reads: CASSPQGTEQYF. The bases are TGTGCCAGCAGCCCGCAGGGCACCGAGCAGTACTTC. The sequence joins TRBV7-9 to TRBJ2-5; 5 matching bases give a weak D call of TRBD1. The DNA end lines up better with TRBJ2-7; the J call may be wrong. Via the germline V gene (reference sequence), CDR1 is SEHNR and CDR2 FQNEAQ. The CDR3 goes from the cysteine to the phenylalanine over 12 residues. CDR3 DNA only is kept here, 36 bases in frame from base 1.